Listed below are T cell receptor beta chains from one sample, sequenced in a study of T cells in Graves' hyperthyroidism and ophthalmopathy. TCRdb itself ran the multiplex PCR reads through MiXCR, one entry per CDR3 protein. The sample carries some 510,000 distinct CDR3 sequences, around 20% recorded once. The sample consisted of blood. The receptors here all came from a man between 18 and 35 years old with Graves' hyperthyroidism. The CDR3 runs from the conserved cysteine through the conserved F or W. Each record gives: clone size, V gene, J gene, D gene, CDR3 protein, CDR3 DNA. A D gene is named only where the DNA matches it firmly. Rows may omit the clone size; those that give it use once, few, many or a size class.

clone_size: -; v_call: TRBV7-8; j_call: TRBJ1-6; d_call: -; cdr3_aa: CASSLIGQNNSPLHF; cdr3_nt: TGTGCCAGCAGCTTAATCGGACAGAATAATTCACCCCTCCACTTT
clone_size: many; v_call: TRBV5-1; j_call: TRBJ2-7; d_call: TRBD1; cdr3_aa: CASSSGQGVGEQYF; cdr3_nt: TGCGCCAGCAGCTCCGGACAGGGTGTGGGAGAGCAGTACTTC
clone_size: -; v_call: TRBV2; j_call: TRBJ2-7; d_call: -; cdr3_aa: CASSRDTGSYEQYF; cdr3_nt: TGTGCCAGCAGTAGGGACACAGGCTCCTACGAGCAGTACTTC
clone_size: -; v_call: TRBV24-1; j_call: TRBJ2-7; d_call: TRBD1; cdr3_aa: CATRWDSDSYEQYF; cdr3_nt: TGTGCCACCAGATGGGACAGCGATTCCTACGAGCAGTACTTC
clone_size: many; v_call: TRBV12-3/TRBV12-4; j_call: TRBJ1-2; d_call: -; cdr3_aa: CASSIGGAHSYGYTF; cdr3_nt: TGTGCCAGCAGCATAGGGGGGGCGCATAGCTATGGCTACACCTTC
clone_size: few; v_call: TRBV6-1; j_call: TRBJ1-2; d_call: -; cdr3_aa: CASSETSTVLEGYTF; cdr3_nt: TGTGCCAGCAGTGAAACTTCGACAGTTCTGGAGGGCTACACCTTC
clone_size: -; v_call: TRBV28; j_call: TRBJ2-7; d_call: -; cdr3_aa: CASSSWGGGRYEQYF; cdr3_nt: TGTGCCAGCAGTTCCTGGGGGGGCGGAAGGTACGAGCAGTACTTC
clone_size: -; v_call: TRBV12-3/TRBV12-4; j_call: TRBJ2-7; d_call: TRBD1; cdr3_aa: CASSQLGRDRTYEQYF; cdr3_nt: TGTGCCAGCAGTCAACTAGGTCGGGACAGAACCTACGAGCAGTACTTC
clone_size: many; v_call: TRBV7-2; j_call: TRBJ2-2; d_call: -; cdr3_aa: CASSSTRTGGELFF; cdr3_nt: TGTGCCAGCAGCTCAACAAGGACGGGCGGGGAGCTGTTTTTT
clone_size: -; v_call: TRBV6-4; j_call: TRBJ2-2; d_call: TRBD1; cdr3_aa: CASSEMAGGGELFF; cdr3_nt: TGTGCCAGCAGTGAAATGGCAGGGGGCGGGGAGCTGTTTTTT
clone_size: -; v_call: TRBV7-8; j_call: TRBJ2-5; d_call: -; cdr3_aa: CASSPSQGRRETQYF; cdr3_nt: TGTGCCAGCAGCCCGTCGCAGGGTCGTAGAGAGACCCAGTACTTC
clone_size: few; v_call: TRBV4-1; j_call: TRBJ1-1; d_call: -; cdr3_aa: CASSHGRSNTEAFF; cdr3_nt: TGCGCCAGCAGCCATGGACGGAGCAACACTGAAGCTTTCTTT
clone_size: -; v_call: TRBV27; j_call: TRBJ2-7; d_call: TRBD1; cdr3_aa: CVSSSGTASYEQYF; cdr3_nt: TGTGTCAGCAGTTCCGGGACAGCAAGTTACGAGCAGTACTTC
clone_size: -; v_call: TRBV30; j_call: TRBJ2-7; d_call: -; cdr3_aa: CAWRKGGLYEQYF; cdr3_nt: TGTGCCTGGAGGAAGGGGGGACTGTACGAGCAGTACTTC
clone_size: -; v_call: TRBV19; j_call: TRBJ2-7; d_call: -; cdr3_aa: CASRLSGTSAYEQYF; cdr3_nt: TGTGCCAGTAGGCTGTCCGGGACTTCCGCCTACGAGCAGTACTTC
clone_size: many; v_call: TRBV15; j_call: TRBJ2-7; d_call: -; cdr3_aa: CATSRAPAEEGDEQYF; cdr3_nt: TGTGCCACCAGCAGAGCTCCGGCGGAGGAGGGGGACGAGCAGTACTTC